The text below deals with one TCR beta chain. Method: immunoSEQ multiplex PCR; TCRdb's copy keeps in-frame clones and lacks some. The sample records 100,000 to 150,000 clones, roughly 90% being singletons. The germline gives CDR1 KGHSH, CDR2 LQKENI. The CDR3 length is 16 residues. J lost 4 bases, V lost 3 bases, and 9 bases had no gene match. The data derive from a study of control samples from healthy donors and cancer patients. V gene TRBV18 combines with J gene TRBJ1-2; 9 bases map to TRBD1. The TCR comes from a man aged 18 to 35 in good health. The sample comprised blood. The chain's CDR3 is CASSPGQGLQLYGYTF. The CDR3 DNA reads TGTGCCAGCTCACCGGGACAGGGACTCCAACTCTATGGCTACACCTTC. The full variable domain, its missing parts supplied by reference TRBV18 and TRBJ1-2, is NAGVMQNPRHLVRRRGQEARLRCSPMKGHSHVYWYRQLPEEGLKFMVYLQKENIIDESGMPKERFSAEFPKEGPSILRIQQVVRGDSAAYFCASSPGQGLQLYGYTFGSGTRLTVV.